The rows below give T cell receptor beta chains drawn from one sample of a study of beta chain features in type 1 diabetes. Here immunoSEQ multiplex PCR was the method, and the copy in TCRdb shows in-frame clones only, minus some. This repertoire shows 160,000 or so clones, 9% to 10% found once; its top ten account for approximately 0.7%. Sequencing input: central memory CD4+ T cells from blood. These receptors originate from a woman younger than 45 with type 1 diabetes. Both conserved end residues are part of each CDR3. A D gene is named only where the DNA matches it firmly. Clone size, where shown, is once, few, many, or a class for clones that have expanded.

TRBV7-2	TRBJ2-7	.	.	CASSSRPRNEQYF	TGTGCCAGCAGCTCAAGACCTAGGAACGAGCAGTACTTC
TRBV7-9	TRBJ2-7	TRBD2	.	CASSARGGGMYF	TGTGCCAGCAGCGCACGTGGGGGGGGGATGTACTTC
TRBV19	TRBJ1-2	.	few	CASSMLQRAVVGYTF	TGTGCCAGTAGTATGCTCCAGAGGGCAGTTGTTGGCTACACCTTC
TRBV18	TRBJ2-7	TRBD1	few	CASSPGTGRGEQYF	TGTGCCAGCTCACCCGGGACAGGGAGGGGCGAGCAGTACTTC
TRBV9	TRBJ1-1	.	.	CASSVGSGNTEAFF	TGTGCCAGCAGCGTAGGGTCAGGAAACACTGAAGCTTTCTTT
TRBV5-1	TRBJ2-3	.	few	CASSPEPGTDTQYF	TGCGCCAGCAGCCCCGAGCCGGGCACAGATACGCAGTATTTT
TRBV30	TRBJ1-2	.	few	CAWRGESNYGYTF	TGTGCCTGGAGAGGAGAATCTAACTATGGCTACACCTTC
TRBV30	TRBJ2-7	TRBD2	.	CAWSVLAGVGGEQYF	TGTGCCTGGAGTGTCCTAGCGGGAGTCGGTGGCGAGCAGTACTTC
TRBV11-3	TRBJ2-3	.	few	CASSLAAITDTQYF	TGTGCCAGCAGCTTGGCCGCAATAACAGATACGCAGTATTTT
TRBV28	TRBJ2-3	TRBD2	.	CASSLGLAGGNTQYF	TGTGCCAGCAGTTTAGGACTAGCGGGAGGAAATACGCAGTATTTT
TRBV7-8	TRBJ2-5	TRBD2	few	CASSLAVDLAGGQETQYF	TGTGCCAGCAGCTTAGCGGTTGATCTAGCGGGAGGACAAGAGACCCAGTACTTC
TRBV28	TRBJ2-5	TRBD2	.	CASRSYAGGPETQYF	TGTGCCAGCAGATCATACGCGGGAGGGCCAGAGACCCAGTACTTC
TRBV5-1	TRBJ2-5	.	few	CASSTGTLQETQYF	TGCGCCAGCAGCACCGGGACACTCCAAGAGACCCAGTACTTC